This T cell receptor (beta chain) was found in a study of blood T cell repertoires in COVID-19 (dated by TCRdb to 2018 to 2021). For context, the study as a whole: The collaborator samples originated in the United States, Italy and Spain and spanned the acute and convalescent phases of COVID-19. The prospective study material was composed of cDNA or gDNA derived from T cells, B-cell-depleted T cells, or PBMCs. The dataset comprised deeply sampled blood TCRbeta repertoires from subjects exposed to, actively infected with, or recovered from COVID-19. The repertoires were released in a freely available public database intended as a resource for research on the immune response to SARS-CoV-2. The samples were drawn from the first 160 participants of the ongoing ImmuneRACE study and from 1,200 or so subjects provided by 6 global collaborators. Nearly every sample came with metadata listing a de-identified subject ID, COVID-19 status, age in years and sex. Where HLA class I and class II types were available, the types were taken from metadata supplied by the sample provider, not from assay-based typing.

On this clone itself: It lacks a known antigen. No per-base quality is available; no much larger clone lies one base away.

TCRbeta CDR3 regions were amplified from genomic DNA by means of the immunoSEQ Assay, a bias-controlled multiplex PCR. Concerning the study's data processing: Nucleated cell counts per sample were estimated from amplification of reference gene primers within the assay. To quantify the absolute abundance of each unique TCRbeta CDR3 rearrangement, sequence reads were collapsed and filtered. For each sample, productive Simpson clonality was calculated as the square root of Simpson's diversity index across productive rearrangements. What TCRdb holds here is the immuneACCESS table cut down to in-frame rearrangements. Part of the clones is not present; checked against another copy, under half of the missing clones reflect an unresolved V gene, and the others are unexplained. That table furnishes V, J and clone size, whereas the DNA furnished D and trimming. The sample yields about 210,000 clones; 83% were counted once. The ten largest make up roughly 2.5% of the sample.

Broad study findings and their caveats: How much clinical and demographic metadata was included differed by source and by participant, and the metadata was provided uncurated.

The collaborating institutions used their own protocols to collect whole blood in K2EDTA tubes. For TCRbeta analysis, collaborators shipped samples as frozen whole blood, isolated PBMCs, or DNA extracted from either of those sample types. The CDR3 runs 14 amino acids, cysteine and phenylalanine included. The DNA shown is the 42-base CDR3, in frame from base 1. The sequenced sample consisted of peripheral blood. The sequence came from a woman aged 40 to 55 with active or convalescent COVID-19. The V and J segments used are TRBV21-1 and TRBJ1-6; TRBD1, as called in the table, went unchecked against the DNA. TRBV21-1 is a pseudogene. The nucleotides are TGTGCCAGCAGGATACAGGGGGGGAATTCACCCCTCCACTTT. Its protein is CASRIQGGNSPLHF.